The rows below give T cell receptor beta chains drawn from one sample of a study of CD8+CD57+ T cells in acquired aplastic anemia. MiXCR, applied by TCRdb to the reads, yields one record per CDR3 protein. Found here are some 220,000 distinct CDR3 sequences, about a third of them singletons; the top ten hold roughly 1.1%. Sequences were obtained from sorted CD4+, CD8+, or CD8+CD57+ T cells (not recorded which) from PBMCs. These receptors were taken from a human donor in good health, serving as a control. The CDR3 runs from the conserved cysteine through the conserved F or W. The D gene is left open where the match is weak. Clone sizes are given selectively: once, few, many, or a class where the clone is expanded.

.	TRBV18	TRBJ1-1	.	TGTGCCAGCTCACTAAACTATATGAACACTGAAGCTTTCTTT	CASSLNYMNTEAFF
many	TRBV7-9	TRBJ2-2	.	TGTGCCAGCAGCTTGTACTGGCCGGCGAACACCGGGGAGCTGTTTTTT	CASSLYWPANTGELFF
many	TRBV15	TRBJ1-5	.	TGTGCCACCAGCAGAGATCGATTACTGAGCAATCAGCCCCAGCATTTT	CATSRDRLLSNQPQHF
.	TRBV24-1	TRBJ1-2	.	TGTGCCACCAGCACGGGGGGATCCTATGGCTACACCTTC	CATSTGGSYGYTF
.	TRBV25-1	TRBJ1-6	.	TGTGCCAGCATCCCGACTTGGATCGCAAATTCACCCCTCCACTTT	CASIPTWIANSPLHF
many	TRBV20-1	TRBJ2-7	TRBD2	TGCAGTGCTAGGGCCCTCGGGACTAGCGGATTATACGAGCAGTACTTC	CSARALGTSGLYEQYF
once	TRBV5-1	TRBJ2-1	TRBD2	TGCGCCAGCAGCTTACTAGCGGGGGGATCAAGCTCCTACAATGAGCAGTTCTTC	CASSLLAGGSSSYNEQFF
.	TRBV10-1	TRBJ1-6	TRBD1	TGCGCCAGCAGTGAAGCCATGACAGGGACCTATTCACCCCTCCACTTT	CASSEAMTGTYSPLHF
many	TRBV2	TRBJ1-2	.	TGTGCCAGCAAGAACCCCCAGGGGCGAATCCTAGGCTACACCTTC	CASKNPQGRILGYTF
many	TRBV7-9	TRBJ1-2	TRBD1	TGTGCCAGCAGCTTAGTTGGGACAGCTAACTATGGCTACACCTTC	CASSLVGTANYGYTF
.	TRBV20-1	TRBJ1-2	TRBD1	TGCAGTGCTAGGGGGACAGGGTACGGCTACACCTTC	CSARGTGYGYTF
many	TRBV19	TRBJ1-5	.	TGTGCCAGTAGCCCCAGGGGCAGCAATCAGCCCCAGCATTTT	CASSPRGSNQPQHF
few	TRBV5-5	TRBJ2-2	TRBD1	TGTGCCAGCAGCTTGACAGGGGTCCGCGCCGGGGAGCTGTTTTTT	CASSLTGVRAGELFF
.	TRBV7-3	TRBJ2-1	.	TGTGCCAGCAGCTTAACAACTGGCCGCTTAAACAATGAGCAGTTCTTC	CASSLTTGRLNNEQFF
.	TRBV6-1	TRBJ1-1	.	TGTGCCAGCAGACCTACAGATAAGAACACTGAAGCTTTCTTT	CASRPTDKNTEAFF
.	TRBV10-3	TRBJ1-1	.	TGTGCCATCAGAAACCACCAGAACACTGAAGCTTTCTTT	CAIRNHQNTEAFF
.	TRBV15	TRBJ2-7	TRBD1	TGTGCCACCAGCAGACCACCCGGGACAGGGGTTATGGAGCAGTACTTC	CATSRPPGTGVMEQYF
many	TRBV4-2	TRBJ1-5	.	TGTGCCAGCAGCAAGGACAGCAATCAGCCCCAGCATTTT	CASSKDSNQPQHF
.	TRBV15	TRBJ1-2	TRBD1	TGTGCCCCCAGCTCCGCCGACAGGGGGACATATGGCTACACCTTC	CAPSSADRGTYGYTF
.	TRBV5-5	TRBJ1-6	TRBD1	TGTGCCAGCAGCTTGGAGGGACAGGGGAACAATTCACCCCTCCACTTT	CASSLEGQGNNSPLHF
many	TRBV19	TRBJ1-6	TRBD1	TGTGCCAGTAGTCTACTTCCCGGACAGGGGACGAATTCACCCCTCCACTTT	CASSLLPGQGTNSPLHF
.	TRBV25-1	TRBJ1-2	TRBD1	TGTGCCAGCAGCGGTACGGACAGGGGGGACTATGGCTACACCTTC	CASSGTDRGDYGYTF
few	TRBV7-8	TRBJ2-7	TRBD1	TGTGCCAGCAGCTCGCGGACAGGGGAACGCAACGAGCAGTACTTC	CASSSRTGERNEQYF
few	TRBV6-1	TRBJ2-3	TRBD1	TGTGCCAGCAGCCCGACAGGGTACGATACGCAGTATTTT	CASSPTGYDTQYF
.	TRBV9	TRBJ2-5	TRBD2	TGTGCCAGCAGCGTAGAGGGGGCCTTAGCGGGGGGGCCGAACCAAGAGACCCAGTACTTC	CASSVEGALAGGPNQETQYF
.	TRBV5-1	TRBJ2-1	TRBD2	TGCGCCAGCAGCGCGACTAGCGCATACAATGAGCAGTTCTTC	CASSATSAYNEQFF
.	TRBV5-4	TRBJ1-5	TRBD1	TGTGCCAGCAGCTTGGATCCGGCGGAACAGGGGGCGCGCAATCAGCCCCAGCATTTT	CASSLDPAEQGARNQPQHF